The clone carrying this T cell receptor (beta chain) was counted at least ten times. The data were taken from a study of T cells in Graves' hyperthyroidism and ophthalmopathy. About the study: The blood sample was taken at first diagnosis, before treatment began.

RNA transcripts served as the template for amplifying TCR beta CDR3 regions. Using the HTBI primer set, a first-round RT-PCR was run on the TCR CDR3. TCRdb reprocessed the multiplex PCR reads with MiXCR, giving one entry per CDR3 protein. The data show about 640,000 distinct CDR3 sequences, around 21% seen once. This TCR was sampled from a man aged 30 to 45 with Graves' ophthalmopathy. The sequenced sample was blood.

In nucleotides, the CDR3 is TGTGCCACGGGGGGAAGCACAGATACGCAGTATTTT. It encodes CATGGSTDTQYF. The V and J genes are TRBV24-1 and TRBJ2-3; D is perhaps TRBD2 (6 bases). The CDR3 sequence is 12 residues long. V shed 10 bases and J shed 0 bases, with 7 bases lying between them. The germline V gene has CDR1 KGHDR and CDR2 SFDVKD.